These 14 T cell receptor beta chains were all obtained from the same sample, sequenced in a study of T cell responses to AZD1222 COVID-19 vaccine. The protocol was immunoSEQ multiplex PCR, while the TCRdb copy is restricted to in-frame clones and leaves out a portion. The sample comprises fewer than 100,000 clones, about 88% of which are singletons, and approximately 15% rests with the top ten. The sample consisted of peripheral blood, taken 28 days after the second AZD1222 dose. These receptors came from an adult who received the AZD1222 COVID-19 vaccine.

The gene calls are TRBV21-1 and TRBJ1-2; the listed D gene, TRBD1, was not tested against the DNA. TRBV21-1 is a pseudogene. The CDR3 runs to 16 residues. CDR3 sequence: CASGSRVGDKDYGYTF. In DNA, the CDR3 is TGTGCCAGCGGATCTAGGGTAGGGGACAAAGACTATGGCTACACCTTC.

This chain uses TRBV10-3 with TRBJ2-3; TRBD1 matches 7 bases. Germline trimming cut 2 bases from V and 1 base from J; bases unmatched to any gene: 12. This CDR3 region has 18 residues. CDR1 is ENHRY, CDR2 SYGVKD, per germline. The CDR3 DNA reads as TGTGCCATCAGTGAGACCTATACAGGGGCTACGGGCACAGATACGCAGTATTTT. As protein: CAISETYTGATGTDTQYF.

The chain is built from TRBV30 and TRBJ1-2; maybe TRBD1 (5 bases). The CDR3 is made up of 13 amino acids. CDR1 and CDR2 from the germline V gene are GTSNPN and SVGIG (reference sequence). V was pared by 2 bases and J by 3 bases, with 10 bases between. In DNA form, the CDR3 reads TGTGCCTGGAGTCGGGGGGGGGACTATGGCTACACCTTC. Protein sequence: CAWSRGGDYGYTF.

J is TRBJ2-1 and V is TRBV5-4, with D perhaps being TRBD1 or TRBD2 (5 bases each). The CDR3 has 13 residues. The V end was cut by 5 bases, the J end by 9 bases, with 15 bases between. Germline assignment: CDR1 SGHNT and CDR2 YYREEE (reference sequence). CDR3 coding DNA: TGTGCCAGCAGTCTCCGAGGGGCCGGTGAGCAGTTCTTC. Amino acid sequence: CASSLRGAGEQFF. Filled out from reference TRBV5-4 and TRBJ2-1, the complete variable domain reads ETGVTQSPTHLIKTRGQQVTLRCSSQSGHNTVSWYQQALGQGPQFIFQYYREEENGRGNFPPRFSGLQFPNYSSELNVNALELDDSALYLCASSLRGAGEQFFGPGTRLTVL.

CDR3 loop: CASSYTGLQADTQYF. CDR3 nucleotide sequence: TGTGCCAGCAGTTACACGGGACTGCAGGCAGATACGCAGTATTTT. V usage is TRBV6-5 and J usage is TRBJ2-3; a weak D match, TRBD2 (6 bases). With 2 bases removed from V and 4 bases from J, the gap between germline ends came to 13 bases. The CDR3 extends over 15 amino acids. Germline CDR1 MNHEY, CDR2 SVGAGI.

This chain connects TRBV10-3 to TRBJ2-1, with D possibly TRBD1 on 6 matching bases. The CDR3 runs to 13 residues. Germline lookup yields CDR1 ENHRY and CDR2 SYGVKD. V lost 6 bases and J lost 6, with 12 bases in between. CDR3: CAIRGATTNEQFF. CDR3 in DNA: TGTGCCATCAGGGGGGCTACTACCAATGAGCAGTTCTTC.

This chain uses TRBV19 with TRBJ1-2; D uncertain. The CDR3 runs 14 residues. Trimming shortened V by 4 bases and J by 4 bases, and 13 bases separated the two germline ends. CDR1 is LNHDA, CDR2 SQIVND, per germline (reference sequence). CDR3 sequence: CASSSRVGSYGYTF. The DNA for the CDR3 is TGTGCCAGTAGTAGTAGAGTCGGCTCCTATGGCTACACCTTC.

V and J are TRBV7-7 and TRBJ1-4; 10 bases match TRBD1. Germline V lookup: CDR1 SSHAT, CDR2 FNYEAQ (reference sequence). V lost 4 bases and J lost 8; bases outside the gene matches: 4. This CDR3 is built from 14 residues. CDR3 in amino acids: CASSSGTGEEKLFF. CDR3 DNA: TGTGCCAGCAGCTCGGGGACAGGGGAGGAAAAACTGTTTTTT. Complete variable domain (other parts from reference TRBV7-7 and TRBJ1-4): GAGVSQSPRYKVTKRGQDVTLRCDPISSHATLYWYQQALGQGPEFLTYFNYEAQPDKSGLPSDRFSAERPEGSISTLTIQRTEQRDSAMYRCASSSGTGEEKLFFGSGTQLSVL.

This clone was picked up a small number of times. The rearrangement uses TRBV6-4 and TRBJ2-2; D gene uncertain. This CDR3 is 14 amino acids long. The germline V gene has CDR1 MRHNA and CDR2 SNTAGT. V was clipped by 4 bases and J by 6 bases, with 12 bases between them. As DNA, the CDR3 is TGTGCCAGCAGTGCCAACCCTGACTCCGGGGAGCTGTTTTTT. Protein: CASSANPDSGELFF.

The genes are TRBV7-3 and TRBJ1-1, with D perhaps TRBD1 (6 bases). The V gene's germline CDR1 is SGHTA and CDR2 FQGTGA. The CDR3 spans 14 residues. Trimming left V 5 bases short and J 1 base short, with 11 bases between. CDR3 loop: CASSPTGANTEAFF. The CDR3 DNA follows: TGTGCCAGCAGCCCGACAGGAGCGAACACTGAAGCTTTCTTT.

This chain links TRBV27 with TRBJ2-1; the D gene could be TRBD1 or TRBD2 (5 bases each). The CDR3 loop spans 16 amino acids. Trimming shortened V by 8 bases and J by 0 bases, and 17 bases separated the two germline ends. The germline V gene has CDR1 MNHEY and CDR2 SMNVEV (reference sequence). The CDR3 DNA is TGTGCCAGCCTAGGGGCGGGTAGAACCTCCTACAATGAGCAGTTCTTC. It encodes CASLGAGRTSYNEQFF.

This chain connects TRBV19 to TRBJ1-5; TRBD1 agrees at 7 bases. J gave up 4 bases and V 5 bases, and 5 bases lay outside the gene matches. Looked up from germline, CDR1 is LNHDA and CDR2 is SQIVND (reference sequence). The CDR3 is made up of 14 amino acids. CDR3 nucleotides: TGTGCCAGTAGTGGGACAGCCGCTAATCAGCCCCAGCATTTT. Translated, it gives CASSGTAANQPQHF.

The rearrangement links TRBV5-6 to TRBJ1-2; no clear D. The length of the CDR3 is 13 residues. Trimming took 0 bases from V and 6 from J, leaving 9 bases between them. Looked up from germline, CDR1 is SGHDT and CDR2 is YYEEEE. For the CDR3, the DNA is TGTGCCAGCAGCTTGGCTCGGACCCATGGCTACACCTTC. Translation gives CASSLARTHGYTF. The whole variable domain, filled in from reference TRBV5-6 and TRBJ1-2, reads DAGVTQSPTHLIKTRGQQVTLRCSPKSGHDTVSWYQQALGQGPQFIFQYYEEEERQRGNFPDRFSGHQFPNYSSELNVNALLLGDSALYLCASSLARTHGYTFGSGTRLTVV.

The genes are TRBV9 and TRBJ2-7; D might be TRBD1 or TRBD2, each matching 6 bases. CDR1 and CDR2 (germline): SGDLS, YYNGEE. Trimming took off 5 bases at V and 4 bases at J, with 19 bases between the two ends. The CDR3 totals 15 residues. The CDR3 region has the DNA TGTGCCAGCAGTCCCTGGGGGGCGGGATCTTACGAGCAGTACTTC. It encodes CASSPWGAGSYEQYF. The variable domain in full, completed from reference TRBV9 and TRBJ2-7, reads DSGVTQTPKHLITATGQRVTLRCSPRSGDLSVYWYQQSLDQGLQFLIQYYNGEERAKGNILERFSAQQFPDLHSELNLSSLELGDSALYFCASSPWGAGSYEQYFGPGTRLTVT.